The clone carrying this T cell receptor beta chain was detected only a few times. Its antigen is still unknown. Germline loops: CDR1 DFQATT, CDR2 SNEGSKA (reference sequence). The V end lost 6 bases, the J end lost 1 base, and 21 bases lay between the germline ends. This CDR3 has 16 residues. It was with unique molecular identifiers that the TCRbeta library was prepared. MiXCR was run by TCRdb on the PCR reads, yielding one entry per CDR3 protein. The top ten clones hold roughly 14% of a sample with about 580,000 distinct CDR3 sequences, 23% of them seen once. These data are taken from a study of T-cell reconstitution after alpha-beta-depleted transplantation in children. Regarding the study as a whole: T-cell numbers and diversity one year post-transplant derived largely from freshly generated T cells. Reported findings indicate that, about two months after transplant, alpha-beta T cells came from several hundred expanded clones, which were derived from non-depleted graft cells. Surviving recipient T cells and thymic progenitors accounted for the high day-60 TCRbeta diversity observed in some patients.

This TCR was sampled from a boy under two years old who had a stem cell transplant for acute myeloid leukemia, so the T cells may come from the graft donor. The gene calls are TRBV20-1 and TRBJ1-1; maybe TRBD1 (6 bases). The sequencing used PBMCs, mostly from graft donor cells, collected 360 days after TCRalphabeta/CD19-depleted stem cell transplant. The CDR3 sequence is CSAPRGQRLTNTEAFF. CDR3 nucleotide sequence: TGCAGTGCCCCCCGCGGACAGCGCTTAACGAACACTGAAGCTTTCTTT.